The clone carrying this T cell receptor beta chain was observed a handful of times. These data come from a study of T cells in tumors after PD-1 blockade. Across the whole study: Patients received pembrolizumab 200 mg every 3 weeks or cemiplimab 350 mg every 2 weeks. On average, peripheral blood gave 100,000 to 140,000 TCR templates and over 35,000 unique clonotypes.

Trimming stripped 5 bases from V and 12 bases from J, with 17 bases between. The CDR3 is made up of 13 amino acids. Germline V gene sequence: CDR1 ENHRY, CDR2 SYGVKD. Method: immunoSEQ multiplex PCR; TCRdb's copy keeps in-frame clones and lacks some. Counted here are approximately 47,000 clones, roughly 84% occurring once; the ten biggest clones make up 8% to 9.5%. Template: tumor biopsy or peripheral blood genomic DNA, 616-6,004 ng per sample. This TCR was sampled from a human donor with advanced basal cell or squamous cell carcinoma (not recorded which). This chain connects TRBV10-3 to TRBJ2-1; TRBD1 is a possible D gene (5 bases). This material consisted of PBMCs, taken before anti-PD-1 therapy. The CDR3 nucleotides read TGTGCCATCAGTAGCGACCCGTCTAGGGGGCAGTTCTTC. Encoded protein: CAISSDPSRGQFF.